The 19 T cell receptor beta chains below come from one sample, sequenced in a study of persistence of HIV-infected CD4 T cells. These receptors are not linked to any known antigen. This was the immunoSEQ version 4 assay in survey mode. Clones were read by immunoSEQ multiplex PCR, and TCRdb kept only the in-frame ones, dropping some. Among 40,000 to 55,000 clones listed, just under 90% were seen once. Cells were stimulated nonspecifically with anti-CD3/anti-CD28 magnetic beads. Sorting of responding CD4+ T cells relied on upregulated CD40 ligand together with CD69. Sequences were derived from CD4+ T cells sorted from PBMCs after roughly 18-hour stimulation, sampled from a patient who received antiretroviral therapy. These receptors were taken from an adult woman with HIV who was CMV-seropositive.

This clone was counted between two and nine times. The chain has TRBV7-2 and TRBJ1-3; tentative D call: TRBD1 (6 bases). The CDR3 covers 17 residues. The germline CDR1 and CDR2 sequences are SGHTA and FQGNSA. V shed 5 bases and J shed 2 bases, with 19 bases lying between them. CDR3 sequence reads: CASSRHAPRGTGNTIYF. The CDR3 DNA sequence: TGTGCCAGCAGCCGTCACGCCCCCAGGGGCACTGGAAACACCATATATTTT.

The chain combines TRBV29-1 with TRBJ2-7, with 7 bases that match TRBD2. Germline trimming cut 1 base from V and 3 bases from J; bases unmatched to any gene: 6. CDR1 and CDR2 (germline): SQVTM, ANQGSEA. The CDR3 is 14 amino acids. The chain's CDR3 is CSVEVAGRDYEQYF. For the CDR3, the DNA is TGCAGCGTTGAAGTGGCAGGGAGGGACTACGAGCAGTACTTC.

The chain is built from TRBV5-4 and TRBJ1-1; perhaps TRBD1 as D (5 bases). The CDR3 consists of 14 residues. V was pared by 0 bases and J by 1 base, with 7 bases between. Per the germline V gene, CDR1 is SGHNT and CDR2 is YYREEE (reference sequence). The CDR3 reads CASSLVGTNTEAFF. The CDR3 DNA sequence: TGTGCCAGCAGCTTGGTGGGGACGAACACTGAAGCTTTCTTT.

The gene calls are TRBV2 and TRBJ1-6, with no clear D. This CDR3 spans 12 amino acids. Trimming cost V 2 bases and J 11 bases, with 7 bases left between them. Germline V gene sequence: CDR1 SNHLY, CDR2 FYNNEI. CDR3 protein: CASSESLPPLHF. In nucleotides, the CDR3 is TGTGCCAGCAGTGAAAGTTTACCACCCCTCCACTTT.

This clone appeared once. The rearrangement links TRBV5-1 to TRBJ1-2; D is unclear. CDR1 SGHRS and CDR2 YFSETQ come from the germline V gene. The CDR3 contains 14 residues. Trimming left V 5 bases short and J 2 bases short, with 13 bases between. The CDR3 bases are TGCGCCAGCAGGGAGGTTACAGAGAACTATGGCTACACCTTC. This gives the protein CASREVTENYGYTF.

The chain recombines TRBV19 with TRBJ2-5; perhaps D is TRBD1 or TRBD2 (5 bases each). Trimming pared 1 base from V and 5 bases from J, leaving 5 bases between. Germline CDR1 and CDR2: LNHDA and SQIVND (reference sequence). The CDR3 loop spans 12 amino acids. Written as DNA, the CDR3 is TGTGCCAGTAGTATAGGGGGGGAGACCCAGTACTTC. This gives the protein CASSIGGETQYF.

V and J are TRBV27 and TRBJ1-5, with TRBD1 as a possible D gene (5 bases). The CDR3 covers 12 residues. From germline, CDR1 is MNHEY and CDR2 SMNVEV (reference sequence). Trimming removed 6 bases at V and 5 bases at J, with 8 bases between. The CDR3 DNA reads TGTGCCAGCAGGCGGGGGGATCAGCCCCAGCATTTT. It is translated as CASRRGDQPQHF.

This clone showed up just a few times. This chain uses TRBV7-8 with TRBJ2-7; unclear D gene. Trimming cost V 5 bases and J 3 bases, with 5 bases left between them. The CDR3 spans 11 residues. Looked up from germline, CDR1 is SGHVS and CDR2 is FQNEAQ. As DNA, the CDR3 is TGTGCCAGCAGCACCTACTACGAGCAGTACTTC. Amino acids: CASSTYYEQYF.

For the CDR3, the DNA is TGTGCCAGCAGGCCCCAACTCAATCAGCCCCAGCATTTT. Its protein is CASRPQLNQPQHF. The V call is TRBV28, the J call TRBJ1-5; D gene ambiguous. The germline V and J ends were trimmed by 6 bases and 3 bases, with 9 bases remaining between them. Germline V gene lookup returns CDR1 MDHEN and CDR2 SYDVKM. This CDR3 is 13 amino acids long. Filled out from reference TRBV28 and TRBJ1-5, the complete variable domain reads DVKVTQSSRYLVKRTGEKVFLECVQDMDHENMFWYRQDPGLGLRLIYFSYDVKMKEKGDIPEGYSVSREKKERFSLILESASTNQTSMYLCASRPQLNQPQHFGDGTRLSIL.

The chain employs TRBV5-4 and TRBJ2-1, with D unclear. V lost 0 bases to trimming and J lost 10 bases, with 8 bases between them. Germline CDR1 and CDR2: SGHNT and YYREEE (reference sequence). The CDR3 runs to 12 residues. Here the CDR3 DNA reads TGTGCCAGCAGCTTGGACAGCTGGGAGCAGTTCTTC. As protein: CASSLDSWEQFF. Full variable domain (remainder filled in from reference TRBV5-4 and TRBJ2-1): ETGVTQSPTHLIKTRGQQVTLRCSSQSGHNTVSWYQQALGQGPQFIFQYYREEENGRGNFPPRFSGLQFPNYSSELNVNALELDDSALYLCASSLDSWEQFFGPGTRLTVL.

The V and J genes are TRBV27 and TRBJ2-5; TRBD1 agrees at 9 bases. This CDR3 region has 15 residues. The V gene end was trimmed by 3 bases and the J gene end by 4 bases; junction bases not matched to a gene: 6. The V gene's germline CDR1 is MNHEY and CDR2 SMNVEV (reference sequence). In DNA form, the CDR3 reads TGTGCCAGCAGTTTTACCGGGACAGGGTCAGAGACCCAGTACTTC. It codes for CASSFTGTGSETQYF.

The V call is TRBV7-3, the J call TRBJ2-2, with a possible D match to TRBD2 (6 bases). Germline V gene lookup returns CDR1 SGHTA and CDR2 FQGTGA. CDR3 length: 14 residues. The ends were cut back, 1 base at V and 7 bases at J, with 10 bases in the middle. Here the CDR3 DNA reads TGTGCCAGCAGCTTAAGGGGGGTCGGCGGGGAGCTGTTTTTT. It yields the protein CASSLRGVGGELFF.

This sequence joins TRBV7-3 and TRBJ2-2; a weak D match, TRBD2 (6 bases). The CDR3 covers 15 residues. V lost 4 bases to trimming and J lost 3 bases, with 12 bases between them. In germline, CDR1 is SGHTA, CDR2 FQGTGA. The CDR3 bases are TGTGCCAGCAGCTCCAGTGGGAGGTACACCGGGGAGCTGTTTTTT. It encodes CASSSSGRYTGELFF.

CDR3 amino acids: CASSRGSSGVETQYF. As DNA, the CDR3 is TGTGCCAGCAGCCGGGGGAGTAGCGGGGTTGAGACCCAGTACTTC. This chain joins TRBV3-1 (or the pseudogene TRBV3-2) and TRBJ2-5; TRBD2 matches at 8 bases. The trim removed 4 bases at V and 5 bases at J, leaving 9 bases unmatched. CDR1 LGHDT and CDR2 YNNKEL come from the germline V gene (reference sequence). The CDR3 consists of 15 residues.

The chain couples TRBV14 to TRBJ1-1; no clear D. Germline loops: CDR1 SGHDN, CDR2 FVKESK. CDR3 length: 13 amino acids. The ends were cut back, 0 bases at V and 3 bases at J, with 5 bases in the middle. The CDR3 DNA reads TGTGCCAGCAGCCAAGATCTCGACACTGAAGCTTTCTTT. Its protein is CASSQDLDTEAFF.

CDR3: CASSKASGEGSYEQYF. CDR3 nucleotides: TGTGCCAGCAGCAAAGCTAGCGGGGAAGGAAGCTACGAGCAGTACTTC. The chain recombines TRBV21-1 with TRBJ2-7; the table's D call TRBD2 went unverified against the DNA. TRBV21-1 is marked as a pseudogene. The CDR3 is 16 amino acids.

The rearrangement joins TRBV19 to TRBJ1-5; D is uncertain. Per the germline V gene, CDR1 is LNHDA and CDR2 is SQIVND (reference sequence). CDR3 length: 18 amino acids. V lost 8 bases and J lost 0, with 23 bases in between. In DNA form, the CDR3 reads TGTGCCAGTGACCGTGGGGTATGGGATTTTTATAGCAATCAGCCCCAGCATTTT. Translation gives CASDRGVWDFYSNQPQHF. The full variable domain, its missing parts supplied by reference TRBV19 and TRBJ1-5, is DGGITQSPKYLFRKEGQNVTLSCEQNLNHDAMYWYRQDPGQGLRLIYYSQIVNDFQKGDIAEGYSVSREKKESFPLTVTSAQKNPTAFYLCASDRGVWDFYSNQPQHFGDGTRLSIL.

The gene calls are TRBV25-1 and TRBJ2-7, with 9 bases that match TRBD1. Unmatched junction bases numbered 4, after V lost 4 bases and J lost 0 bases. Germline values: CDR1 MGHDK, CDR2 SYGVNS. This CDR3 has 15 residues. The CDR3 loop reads CASSAPGQGSYEQYF. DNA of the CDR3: TGTGCCAGCAGTGCCCCGGGACAGGGCTCCTACGAGCAGTACTTC.

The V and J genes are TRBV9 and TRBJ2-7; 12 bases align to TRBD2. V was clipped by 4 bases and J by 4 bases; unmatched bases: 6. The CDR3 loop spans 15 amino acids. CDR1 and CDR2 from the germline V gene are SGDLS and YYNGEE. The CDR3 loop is CASSPQTSGGYEQYF. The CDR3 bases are TGTGCCAGCAGCCCCCAGACTAGCGGGGGATACGAGCAGTACTTC.